The TCR beta chain under discussion was sequenced for a study of T cell repertoires in cytomegalovirus infection (dated 2019 in TCRdb). Concerning the study at large: Alongside well-studied HLA-B-restricted epitopes, the peptide stimulations were aimed at recently identified HLA-C-restricted CMV epitopes, whose presentation resists viral immunomodulation. The HLA type of each donor mattered for the analysis, because public TCR beta signatures pointed to carriage of CMV infection along with the matching HLA type. Here is what the overall study found, with its caveats: In both this cohort and an independent roughly 350-donor cohort, the cumulative frequency of public TCR beta family members distinguished carriers of CMV infection plus the relevant HLA type. The ex vivo response was dominated by HLA-C-restricted CMV-specific TCR beta clonotypes, which also provided the single most frequent clonotype in two of eight donors.

According to the study, the label for this sample's treatment or condition signals: in vitro stimulation with specific CMV peptide epitopes to enrich CMV-specific T cells. This clonotype was seen only a few times. What antigen it recognizes has not been identified. One base away there is no much larger clone; base qualities are not given. Including the terminal cysteine and phenylalanine, the CDR3 comprises 12 residues. The read is trimmed to its CDR3 DNA, 36 bases read in frame from base 1. Trimming removed 2 bases from V and 10 bases from J, leaving 9 bases between the germline ends. The sequencing machine was an Illumina HiSeq 1500. Clones were called with MiXCR by TCRdb after fastp trimmed the public reads at Q25, and only in-frame beta chains were retained. CDR3 protein duplicates are merged, each entry listing the most common genes and DNA. Recorded for this sample are around 340,000 distinct CDR3 sequences; almost 30% of them occurred a single time. The leading ten clones occupy approximately 20% of the sample.

In this chain, TRBV12-3 or TRBV12-4 is recombined with TRBJ2-1; matching of 6 bases hints at TRBD2 as the D gene. This receptor was identified in a human donor in good health (CMV status not recorded). Some clones in this sample may be carry-over from other donors' samples. The material sequenced was cultured PBMCs, taken from culture after CMV antigen stimulation. For the CDR3, the sequence is CASSLRGIEQFF. The nucleotide sequence reads TGTGCCAGCAGTTTACGGGGGATCGAGCAGTTCTTC.